This TCR beta chain appears in the sequencing data of a study of T cell changes during pregnancy in multiple sclerosis. Produced via immunoSEQ multiplex PCR; TCRdb's table is partial and in-frame only. Among 20,000 to 25,000 clones listed, under 95% were seen once. The material was CD4+ T cells from peripheral blood mononuclear cells, obtained in the third trimester of pregnancy. This TCR was sampled from a female donor with multiple sclerosis, enrolled in a pregnancy study.

CDR3 bases: TGTGCCAGCAGTTATACTAGCGGGGGGGAGACCCAGTACTTC. Translated, it gives CASSYTSGGETQYF. The V gene is TRBV6-5, the J gene TRBJ2-5, with 12 bases matching TRBD2. This CDR3 spans 14 amino acids. V shed 3 bases and J 5 bases; nucleotides not matched to a gene: 1. CDR1 is MNHEY and CDR2 is SVGAGI in the germline V gene.